The source of this TCR beta chain is a study of cytomegalovirus exposure and HLA in healthy donors (dated by TCRdb to the late 2010s). Regarding the complete study: An earlier analysis of 587 of the donors reported about 290 Gb of sequence data and 117 million unique TCR beta sequences from 150 million to 200 million T cells. Rather than drawing on any new phenotypic data, the later analysis identified candidate immune exposures from TCR beta sequences and the way those sequences occurred across donors. Of the approximately 370 genotyped donors, 65% to 90% were placed in the genetic ancestry cluster associated with self-reported Caucasian donors. The number of donors typed differed by locus, with about 629-640 for A, B, C, DRB1 and DQB1, approximately 500 for DQA1, about 610 for DPA1, and some 470 for DPB1. Roughly 5 DR-DQ haplotypes were handled as single units for association and clustering, since linkage in the cohort was strong. An earlier analysis of some 600 of the donors applied high-throughput TCR beta sequencing to assess whether each TCR beta V gene segment acted as functional or pseudogenic. The study was designed to test whether signatures of past pathogen exposure could be identified by cataloging public T cell receptors. The T cell repertoires of under 750 subjects were profiled by immunosequencing and related to cytomegalovirus serostatus. HLA typing included class I and class II loci at four-digit resolution. Roughly 300 gigabases of sequencing data and 70 million to 100 million unique TCR sequences were included in an early release covering over 600 HLA-typed donors. To predict cytomegalovirus infection status, the study brought together high-throughput TCR immunosequencing, statistical association of individual TCRs with disease status, and machine learning. In addition to the first cohort of approximately 670 subjects, a separate validation cohort of 120 different subjects was used. To study patterns of TCR occurrence, a later analysis re-analyzed previously published TCR beta repertoires from around 660 donors and added high-resolution HLA genotyping. Donor age, sex, ethnicity and CMV serostatus were compiled alongside the repertoire data. In a later genetic analysis, genome-wide SNP genotypes for about 55% of the 666 donors were used, and that subset was treated as a discovery cohort. All discovery cohort repertoires had been generated using a single sequencing platform. Across some 400 genotyped donors of the cohort, an average of roughly 250,000 unique TCR beta nucleotide sequences per donor were sequenced, and about a sixth of those sequences were non-productive.

This clone has a handful of counts. Its target antigen remains unknown. No much larger clone is present one base from it, and per-base qualities are unavailable. Libraries were constructed by the immunoSEQ multiplex PCR assay. The multiplex PCR relied on a mix of 60 forward primers for TCR Vbeta segments and 13 reverse primers for TCR Jbeta segments. Amplification of the CDR3 region of rearranged TCR beta genes was performed with a multiplex PCR assay on genomic DNA. On the Illumina HiSeq System, the amplified TCR beta libraries were sequenced as 87-base-pair reads. The study's processing was this. A later analysis tallied 75 million to 95 million unique TCR beta chains across the 550 to 850 repertoires, and approximately 9.9 million of those chains were shared by two or more donors. To remove PCR and sequencing errors, raw reads were error-corrected and collapsed into unique sequences using a nearest-neighbor algorithm that merged closely related sequences. To assign V, D and J gene segments, CDR3 sequences were aligned to IMGT reference sequences. Each retained sequence needed at least a six-nucleotide match to both a V gene segment and a J gene segment. A rearrangement counted as productive if the CDR3 had no stop codons and remained in frame with V and J, and every other rearrangement counted as non-productive. CDR3 was defined by IMGT convention, running from the second conserved V-encoded cysteine to the conserved J-encoded phenylalanine. The earlier analysis of some 580 of the donors excluded any sequence lacking an unambiguous match to a single V gene segment. In an earlier analysis of a few hundred of the donors, a V segment was called functional when productive rearrangements were above 56.7%, and segregating when the standard deviation between donors exceeded 5%. To diagnose cytomegalovirus status from the catalog of TCR beta chain sequences, a statistical classification framework was built. In a later analysis, V and J genes were assigned by comparing TCR nucleotide sequences against IMGT/GENE-DB human TR gene sequences. In a later analysis, CDR3 sequences and most-parsimonious VDJ recombination scenarios were assigned using the TCRdist pipeline. In a later analysis, each TCR beta chain was defined by its CDR3 amino acid sequence together with its V-gene family, and reads without a unique V-gene family were excluded. To address suspected cross-contamination and a sequencing artifact, a later analysis removed several hundred highly shared, low-generation-probability nucleotide sequences. In a later analysis, a clonal expansion index for each public chain was calculated from normalized within-repertoire ranks of inferred template counts. In a later analysis, generation probabilities were computed using a VDJ recombination model fitted to out-of-frame rearrangements, and the results were checked against IGoR. In a later analysis, TCR-TCR, TCR-HLA and TCR-CMV co-occurrence was scored with hypergeometric tests, and a repertoire-size bias correction was applied to TCR pairs. A later analysis estimated false discovery rates by permuting HLA or CMV assignments 20 times. In a later analysis, co-occurring TCRs were grouped with DBSCAN, and TCRdist sequence similarity was added when clustering was performed within HLA-allele-positive subsets. For co-occurrence clustering, repertoires with fewer than 30,000 or more than 120,000 public chains were excluded, along with 4 to 6 repertoires with anomalous nucleotide sharing. The immuneACCESS repertoire file appears here via TCRdb, limited to in-frame rearrangements. These files lack a portion of the clones; in checked studies, under half of the deficit traces to unresolved V genes, and the cause of the others is not known. V and J calls and clone size are those listed in that table; D and trimming were worked out from the DNA. Present in this sample are nearly 80,000 clones, 65% to 85% of which were seen just once. The biggest ten clones account for around a fifth of the sample.

Results and caveats for the whole study, not just this receptor: When HLA alleles, especially DR and DQ, strongly co-occurred, TCR associations were difficult to assign to individual alleles. The cohort was sequenced for TCR beta chains only, and without alpha or paired-chain data the features that could be detected were limited. Across donors, most TCR sequences were observed very rarely, whereas some public TCRs were present in many individuals. In a later analysis, TCR association rates were found to vary across HLA loci, with the most associated TCRs seen for DRB1 alleles and the fewest for HLA-C alleles. In vitro tests confirmed that a few of the cytomegalovirus-associated TCR beta chains recognize cytomegalovirus antigens. A further reported finding was that TCR beta sequences accurately predicted the HLA-A and HLA-B alleles for most subjects in the first cohort. A later genetic analysis associated a missense DCLRE1C variant with V-gene and J-gene trimming of TCR beta chains, and an independent cohort replicated the association. The study listed 170 or so TCR beta chains as associated with cytomegalovirus. In a later analysis, HLA-associated TCR beta chains showed more clonal expansion and lower generation probabilities than non-associated chains that were equally common. Because the 87-base-pair reads could not distinguish some IMGT-functional V segments, including TRBV6-2 and TRBV6-3, those segments were excluded. A cluster of highly shared sequence variants was judged likely to represent a technical artifact of the sequencing pipeline. Compared with the roughly 710-donor mean, donors in an Asian-associated ancestry cluster had fewer N-insertions in productive TCRs, according to a later genetic analysis. Broadly in line with IMGT annotations, most TCR beta V segments showed up in productive rearrangements about 87% or about 30% of the time in an earlier analysis of a few hundred of the donors. Because HLA typing was missing for some donors at each locus, association tests included only the typed subset. At a false discovery rate of 0.05, a later analysis linked around 17,000 TCR beta sequences to specific HLA alleles. It was suggested by the authors that the approach could potentially be generalized to other disease states and immunological phenotypes. A later analysis found that most CMV-associated TCR beta chains appeared HLA-restricted, with HLA associations seemingly driven largely by CMV exposure. Cytomegalovirus status was reported to be diagnosed by the classifier with high specificity and sensitivity in both the original and validation cohorts. Linkage disequilibrium might explain the correlated functional status among segregating V segments, but an unknown experimental factor could not be excluded. Several of the top co-occurrence clusters appeared to be linked to parvovirus B19, influenza, CMV and Epstein-Barr virus, according to a later analysis. Because counts were too low, seventeen rarely observed V segments, including chromosome 9 orphons, were excluded from the earlier analysis of around 640 of the donors. Roughly uniform sequencing depth across donors was assumed in presence/absence analyses, although this assumption may not hold. For the cohort, immune exposure information was limited to CMV serostatus.

The CDR3 goes from the cysteine to the phenylalanine over 14 residues. Only CDR3 DNA is held: 42 bases, read in frame from base 1. V and J lose 2 bases and 1 base, and a span of 9 bases separates them. CDR1 and CDR2, looked up from the germline V gene, are SGHRS and YFSETQ. The cohort consisted of some 670 healthy bone marrow donors. All cohort members were sampled while nominally healthy, although unrecorded immune exposures were likely present. The donor tested CMV seropositive and was one of the 289 seropositive cohort members. A peripheral blood sample was collected from each donor, and TCR beta sequencing was performed on peripheral blood mononuclear cells. The Qiagen DNeasy Blood Extraction Kit was used to extract genomic DNA from the blood cell samples.

The chain is encoded by TRBV5-1 joined to TRBJ2-5, with TRBD2 perhaps the D gene, on 6 matching bases. Sequencing was carried out using PBMCs. The receptor comes from a middle-aged woman in good health and CMV-seropositive. The nucleotide sequence reads TGCGCCAGCAGCTTAGGAGGGGCCCAAGAGACCCAGTACTTC. This translates into CASSLGGAQETQYF.